These 7 T cell receptor beta chains share one sample of origin, sequenced in a study of T cell responses to AZD1222 COVID-19 vaccine. Measured with immunoSEQ multiplex PCR; TCRdb has only the in-frame clones, and not every one. The sample contains roughly 150,000 clones, approximately 90% of which appear only once. The starting material was peripheral blood, obtained on day 0 of AZD1222 vaccination. Receptors were obtained from an adult in good health.

This clone has a single count. The gene calls are TRBV11-2 and TRBJ2-7; 11 bases align to TRBD1. V dropped 2 bases and J dropped 3; count of bases not matched to a gene: 3. CDR1 and CDR2 (germline): SGHAT, FQNNGV. The CDR3 sequence is 15 residues long. CDR3 in DNA: TGTGCCAGCAGCTTAAGGGGACAGGGGGTCTACGAGCAGTACTTC. Translation: CASSLRGQGVYEQYF.

The chain combines TRBV16 with TRBJ2-7; no clear D gene. There are 15 residues in the CDR3. Trimming took 5 bases from V and 3 from J, leaving 17 bases between them. Germline values: CDR1 KGHSY, CDR2 FQNENV. The CDR3 region is CASSYRTDGYYEQYF. The DNA for the CDR3 is TGTGCCAGCAGCTATCGGACCGACGGTTACTACGAGCAGTACTTC.

This clone was seen only once. The chain carries TRBV28 and TRBJ1-2, with D perhaps matching TRBD1 (5 bases). The V and J ends lost 6 bases and 1 base respectively, with 15 bases between them. CDR1 is MDHEN and CDR2 is SYDVKM in the germline V gene. The CDR3 is 15 residues long. For the CDR3, the DNA is TGTGCCAGCAGGGTCGGGGGGATACATAACTATGGCTACACCTTC. Encoded protein: CASRVGGIHNYGYTF.

This chain uses TRBV5-1 with TRBJ2-7; 8 nucleotides match TRBD2. With 2 bases clipped from V and 4 bases from J, the junction kept 8 bases outside the gene matches. This CDR3 is 15 amino acids long. Germline V gene lookup returns CDR1 SGHRS and CDR2 YFSETQ. In DNA form, the CDR3 reads TGCGCCAGCAGCTTCTCGGGAGGGCAGGCGTACGAGCAGTACTTC. Encoded protein: CASSFSGGQAYEQYF.

The chain couples TRBV4-1 to TRBJ2-3; 9 bases map to TRBD2. The germline CDR1 and CDR2 sequences are MGHRA and YSYEKL. The CDR3 length is 16 residues. Unmatched junction bases numbered 7, after V lost 2 bases and J lost 4 bases. CDR3 in amino acids: CASSQFAGGDPDTQYF. In DNA, the CDR3 is TGCGCCAGCAGCCAATTCGCGGGAGGGGACCCAGATACGCAGTATTTT.

The chain links TRBV30 to TRBJ1-1; no clear D gene. The CDR3 totals 13 residues. The germline gives CDR1 GTSNPN, CDR2 SVGIG (reference sequence). Trimming took off 4 bases at V and 0 bases at J, with 9 bases between the two ends. The CDR3 spells CAWTPRLNTEAFF. The CDR3, as DNA: TGTGCCTGGACGCCGCGGCTGAACACTGAAGCTTTCTTT.

In its sample, this clone was seen once. The rearrangement uses TRBV19 and TRBJ1-3; no clear D. Per the germline V gene, CDR1 is LNHDA and CDR2 is SQIVND (reference sequence). The CDR3 totals 16 residues. V lost 6 bases to trimming and J lost 4 bases, with 19 bases between them. DNA of the CDR3: TGTGCCAGTAGGGGGAAAAGTGGTCTACCGGGAAACACCATATATTTT. Its translation is CASRGKSGLPGNTIYF.